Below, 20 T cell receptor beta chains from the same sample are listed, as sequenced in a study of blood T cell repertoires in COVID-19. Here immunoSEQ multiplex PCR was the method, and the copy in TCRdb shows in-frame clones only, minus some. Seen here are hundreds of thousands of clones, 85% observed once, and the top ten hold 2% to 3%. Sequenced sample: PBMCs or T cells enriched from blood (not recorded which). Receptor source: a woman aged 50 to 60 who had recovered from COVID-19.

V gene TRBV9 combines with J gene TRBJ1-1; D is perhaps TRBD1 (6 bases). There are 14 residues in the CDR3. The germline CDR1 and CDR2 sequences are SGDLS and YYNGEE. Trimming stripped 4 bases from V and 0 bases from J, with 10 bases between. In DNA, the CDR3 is TGTGCCAGCAGCATGGGACAAGTGAACACTGAAGCTTTCTTT. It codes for CASSMGQVNTEAFF.

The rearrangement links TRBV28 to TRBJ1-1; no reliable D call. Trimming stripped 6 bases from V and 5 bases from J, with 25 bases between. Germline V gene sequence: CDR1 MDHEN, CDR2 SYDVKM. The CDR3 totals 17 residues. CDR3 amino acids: CASSLAPYRMRRTEAFF. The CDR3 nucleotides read TGTGCCAGCAGCTTAGCCCCCTATAGAATGCGCCGGACTGAAGCTTTCTTT.

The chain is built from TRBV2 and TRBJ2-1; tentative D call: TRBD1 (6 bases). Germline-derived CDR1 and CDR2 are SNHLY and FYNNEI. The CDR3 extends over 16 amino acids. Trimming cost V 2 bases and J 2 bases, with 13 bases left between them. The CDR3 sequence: CASSESMRTAYNEQFF. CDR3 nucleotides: TGTGCCAGCAGTGAATCGATGAGGACAGCCTACAATGAGCAGTTCTTC.

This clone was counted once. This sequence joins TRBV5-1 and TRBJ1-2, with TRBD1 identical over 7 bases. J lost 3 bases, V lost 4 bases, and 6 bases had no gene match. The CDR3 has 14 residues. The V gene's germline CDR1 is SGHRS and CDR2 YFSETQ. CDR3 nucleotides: TGCGCCAGCAGCAGCCCCGGGACAGACTATGGCTACACCTTC. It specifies CASSSPGTDYGYTF.

The CDR3 spells CASMGGYAKNIQYF. DNA for the CDR3: TGTGCCAGCATGGGAGGGTACGCCAAAAACATTCAGTACTTC. The chain couples TRBV28 to TRBJ2-4; 7 positions agree with TRBD2. J gave up 1 base and V 7 bases, and 4 bases lay outside the gene matches. The germline gives CDR1 MDHEN, CDR2 SYDVKM. The CDR3 sequence is 14 residues long.

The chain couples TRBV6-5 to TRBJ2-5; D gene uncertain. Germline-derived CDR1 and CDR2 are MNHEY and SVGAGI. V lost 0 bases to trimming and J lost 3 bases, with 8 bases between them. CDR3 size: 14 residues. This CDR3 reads CASSYSTSKETQYF. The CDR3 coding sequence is TGTGCCAGCAGTTACTCGACTTCGAAAGAGACCCAGTACTTC.

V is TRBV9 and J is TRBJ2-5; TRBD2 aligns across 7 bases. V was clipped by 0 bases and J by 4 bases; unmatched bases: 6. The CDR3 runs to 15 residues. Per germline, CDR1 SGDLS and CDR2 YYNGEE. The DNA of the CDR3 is TGTGCCAGCAGCGTAGGGGCGGGGGTGCGAGAGACCCAGTACTTC. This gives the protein CASSVGAGVRETQYF.

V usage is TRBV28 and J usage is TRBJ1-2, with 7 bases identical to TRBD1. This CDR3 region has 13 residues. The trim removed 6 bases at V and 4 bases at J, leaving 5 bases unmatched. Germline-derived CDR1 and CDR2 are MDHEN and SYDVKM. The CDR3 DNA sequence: TGTGCCAGCAGACAGGGGTTAGGCTATGGCTACACCTTC. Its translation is CASRQGLGYGYTF.

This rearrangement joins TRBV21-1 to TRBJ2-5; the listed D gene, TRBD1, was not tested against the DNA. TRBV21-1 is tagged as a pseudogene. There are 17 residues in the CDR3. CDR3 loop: CASSKGGDRGPPETQYF. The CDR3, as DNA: TGTGCCAGCAGCAAAGGAGGGGACAGGGGGCCTCCAGAGACCCAGTACTTC.

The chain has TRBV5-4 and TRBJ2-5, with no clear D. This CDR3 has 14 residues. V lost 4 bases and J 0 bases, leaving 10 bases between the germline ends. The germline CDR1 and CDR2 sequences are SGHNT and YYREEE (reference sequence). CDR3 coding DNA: TGTGCCAGCAGCACCAGACGGGACCAAGAGACCCAGTACTTC. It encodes CASSTRRDQETQYF.

The CDR3 region is CASSLTGSENNEQFF. The CDR3 DNA is TGTGCCAGCAGCTTAACCGGGTCCGAGAACAATGAGCAGTTCTTC. The chain links TRBV7-3 to TRBJ2-1; D ambiguous. V dropped 0 bases and J dropped 5 bases, with 11 bases sitting between them. This CDR3 is 15 amino acids long. Germline lookup yields CDR1 SGHTA and CDR2 FQGTGA.

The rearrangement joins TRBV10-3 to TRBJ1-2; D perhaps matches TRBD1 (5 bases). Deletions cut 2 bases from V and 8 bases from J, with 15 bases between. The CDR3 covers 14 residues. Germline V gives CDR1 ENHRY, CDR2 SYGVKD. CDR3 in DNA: TGTGCCATCAGTGAGCTGGGGCGTGTGGGGGGCTACACCTTC. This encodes CAISELGRVGGYTF.

CDR3 nucleotides: TGTGCCAGCAGTTTGCGGCGGGGGGGAGCCTCTAGCACAGATACGCAGTATTTT. Its translation: CASSLRRGGASSTDTQYF. The V gene is TRBV28, the J gene TRBJ2-3; 9 nucleotides align to TRBD2. Germline V gene data show CDR1 as MDHEN and CDR2 as SYDVKM. This CDR3 comprises 18 residues. J lost 0 bases, V lost 3 bases, and 10 bases had no gene match.

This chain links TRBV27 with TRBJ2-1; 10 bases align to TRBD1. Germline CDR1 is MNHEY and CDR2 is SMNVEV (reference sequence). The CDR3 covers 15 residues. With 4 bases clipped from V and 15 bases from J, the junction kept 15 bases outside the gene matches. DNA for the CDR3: TGTGCCAGCAGTTCCCTTGAAGCGGGACAGGGGTTTGGGTTCTTC. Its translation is CASSSLEAGQGFGFF.

In DNA form, the CDR3 reads TGTGCCAGTAGCCGGGACAGGGGGCTAAACTATGGCTACACCTTC. Translated, it gives CASSRDRGLNYGYTF. This chain links TRBV19 with TRBJ1-2; TRBD1 matches 12 bases. The CDR3 is made up of 15 amino acids. CDR1 is LNHDA, CDR2 SQIVND, per germline (reference sequence). The junction had 4 bases not matched to a gene; V was cut back by 6 bases and J by 2 bases. Variable domain in full (rest from reference TRBV19 and TRBJ1-2): DGGITQSPKYLFRKEGQNVTLSCEQNLNHDAMYWYRQDPGQGLRLIYYSQIVNDFQKGDIAEGYSVSREKKESFPLTVTSAQKNPTAFYLCASSRDRGLNYGYTFGSGTRLTVV.

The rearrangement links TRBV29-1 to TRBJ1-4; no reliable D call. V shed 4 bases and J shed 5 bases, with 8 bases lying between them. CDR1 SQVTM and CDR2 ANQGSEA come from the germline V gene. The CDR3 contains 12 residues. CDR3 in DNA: TGCAGCGTTGGCAGAGGGAATGAAAAACTGTTTTTT. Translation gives CSVGRGNEKLFF.

The CDR3 here is CASSYSNVAGVPDTQYF. CDR3 bases: TGTGCCAGCAGTTACTCGAACGTAGCGGGAGTTCCAGATACGCAGTATTTT. The chain recombines TRBV6-2 or TRBV6-3 with TRBJ2-3, with 9 bases fitting TRBD2. V shed 0 bases and J 4 bases; nucleotides not matched to a gene: 8. CDR1 is MNHEY, CDR2 SVGEGT, per germline. This CDR3 has 17 residues.

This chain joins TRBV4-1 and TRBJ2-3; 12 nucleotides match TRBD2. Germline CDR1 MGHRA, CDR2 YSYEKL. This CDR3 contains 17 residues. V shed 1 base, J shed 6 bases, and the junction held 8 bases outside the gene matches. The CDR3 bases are TGCGCCAGCAGCCAAGGGACTAGCGGGGCATATAGGGATACGCAGTATTTT. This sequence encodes CASSQGTSGAYRDTQYF.

The CDR3 nucleotides read TGTGCAAGTCGCTCAGACGGACAGGGTATTTATGGCTACACCTTC. Encoded protein: CASRSDGQGIYGYTF. The V gene is TRBV12-2, the J gene TRBJ1-2; TRBD1, the table's D call, lacks a check against the DNA. TRBV12-2 is listed as a pseudogene. The CDR3 spans 15 residues.

The CDR3 coding sequence is TGTGCCAGTAGTGTGAGCCGAGATAACACTGAAGCTTTCTTT. Its translation is CASSVSRDNTEAFF. This chain links TRBV19 with TRBJ1-1; D gene ambiguous. CDR1 and CDR2 from the germline V gene are LNHDA and SQIVND (reference sequence). V lost 5 bases and J 2 bases, leaving 12 bases between the germline ends. The CDR3 totals 14 residues.